This section outlines one T cell receptor (beta chain) sequence together with its context. No antigen is known for it. The data belong to a study of shared clonotypes between healthy human individuals. V lost 2 bases and J lost 1, with 12 bases in between. This CDR3 spans 16 amino acids. Germline lookup yields CDR1 MDHEN and CDR2 SYDVKM. Libraries were prepared by immunoSEQ multiplex PCR; TCRdb keeps only in-frame clonotypes and omits some of them. The sample yields about 2.4 million clones, over 85% seen once. General observations from the study: Blood was the sole source, and tissue repertoires probably differ. Clonotype sharing across four donors was observed for 4.5% to 6.5% of naive CD4 clonotypes.

Sequencing was done on a sample of naive CD4+ T cells from PBMCs. Subset reported: CD45RA+ positively selected. The origin of this receptor is a man aged 18 to 29 in good health. Some clones in this sample may be carry-over from other donors' samples. The rearrangement links TRBV28 to TRBJ1-5; no clear D. The CDR3 DNA is TGTGCCAGCAGTTTACGTCCAGCCTTGAGCAATCAGCCCCAGCATTTT. Amino acid sequence: CASSLRPALSNQPQHF. Filled out from reference TRBV28 and TRBJ1-5, the complete variable domain reads DVKVTQSSRYLVKRTGEKVFLECVQDMDHENMFWYRQDPGLGLRLIYFSYDVKMKEKGDIPEGYSVSREKKERFSLILESASTNQTSMYLCASSLRPALSNQPQHFGDGTRLSIL.